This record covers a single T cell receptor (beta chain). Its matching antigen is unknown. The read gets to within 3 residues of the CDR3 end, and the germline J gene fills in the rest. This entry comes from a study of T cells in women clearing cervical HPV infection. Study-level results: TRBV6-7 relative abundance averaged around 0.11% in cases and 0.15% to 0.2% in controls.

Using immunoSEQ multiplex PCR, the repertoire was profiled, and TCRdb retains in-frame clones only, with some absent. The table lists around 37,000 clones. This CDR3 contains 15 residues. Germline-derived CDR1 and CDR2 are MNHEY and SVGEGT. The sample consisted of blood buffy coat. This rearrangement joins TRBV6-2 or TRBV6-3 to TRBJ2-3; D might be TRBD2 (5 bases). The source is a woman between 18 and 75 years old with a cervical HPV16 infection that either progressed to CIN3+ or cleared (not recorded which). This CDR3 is CASSLQQVNGETQYF. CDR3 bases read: TGTGCCAGCAGCCTCCAGCAGGTCAACGGGGAGACG.